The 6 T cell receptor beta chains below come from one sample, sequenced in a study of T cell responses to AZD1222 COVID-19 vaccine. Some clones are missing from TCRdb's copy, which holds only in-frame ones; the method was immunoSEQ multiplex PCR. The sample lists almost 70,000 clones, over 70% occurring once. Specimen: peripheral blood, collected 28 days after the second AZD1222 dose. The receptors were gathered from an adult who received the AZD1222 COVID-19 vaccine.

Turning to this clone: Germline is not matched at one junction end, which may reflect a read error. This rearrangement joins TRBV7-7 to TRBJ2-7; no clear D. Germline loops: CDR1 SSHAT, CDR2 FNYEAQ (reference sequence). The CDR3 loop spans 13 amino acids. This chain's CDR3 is CASSLAGSYEQYF. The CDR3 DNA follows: TGTGCTAGCAGCTTAGCAGGCAGCTACGAGCAGTACTTC.

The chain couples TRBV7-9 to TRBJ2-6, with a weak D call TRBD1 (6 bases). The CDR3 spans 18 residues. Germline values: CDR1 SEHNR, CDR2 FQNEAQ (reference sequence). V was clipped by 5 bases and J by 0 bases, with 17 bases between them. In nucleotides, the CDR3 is TGTGCCAGCAGCCCAGCACAGGGAGAGGGCTCTGGGGCCAACGTCCTGACTTTC. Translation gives CASSPAQGEGSGANVLTF.

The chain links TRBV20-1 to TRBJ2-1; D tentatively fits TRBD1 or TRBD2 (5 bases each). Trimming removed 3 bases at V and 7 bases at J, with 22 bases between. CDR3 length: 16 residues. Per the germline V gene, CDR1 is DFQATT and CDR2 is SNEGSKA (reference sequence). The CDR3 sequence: CSASSMTPGSSNEQFF. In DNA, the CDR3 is TGCAGTGCTAGTTCCATGACGCCAGGGAGTAGTAATGAGCAGTTCTTC.

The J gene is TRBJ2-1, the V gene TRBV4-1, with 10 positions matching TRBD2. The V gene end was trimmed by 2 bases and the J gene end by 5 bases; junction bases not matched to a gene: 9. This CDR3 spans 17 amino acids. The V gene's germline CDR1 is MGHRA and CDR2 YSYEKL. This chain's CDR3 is CASSQRKAGGSDNEQFF. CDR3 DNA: TGCGCCAGCAGCCAAAGAAAAGCGGGGGGGTCTGACAATGAGCAGTTCTTC.

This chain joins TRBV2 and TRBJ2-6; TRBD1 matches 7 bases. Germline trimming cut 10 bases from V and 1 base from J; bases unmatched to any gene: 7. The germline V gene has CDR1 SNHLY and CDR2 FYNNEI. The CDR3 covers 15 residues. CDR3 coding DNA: TGTGCCACGGAATCGGACAGGTCTGGGGCCAACGTCCTGACTTTC. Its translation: CATESDRSGANVLTF.

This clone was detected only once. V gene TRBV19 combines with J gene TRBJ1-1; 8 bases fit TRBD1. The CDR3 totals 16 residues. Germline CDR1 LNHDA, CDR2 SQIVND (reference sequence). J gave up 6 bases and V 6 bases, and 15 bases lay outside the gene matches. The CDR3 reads CASSTRRQGRGAEAFF. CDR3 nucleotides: TGTGCCAGTAGCACCAGGAGACAGGGGAGAGGGGCTGAAGCTTTCTTT.